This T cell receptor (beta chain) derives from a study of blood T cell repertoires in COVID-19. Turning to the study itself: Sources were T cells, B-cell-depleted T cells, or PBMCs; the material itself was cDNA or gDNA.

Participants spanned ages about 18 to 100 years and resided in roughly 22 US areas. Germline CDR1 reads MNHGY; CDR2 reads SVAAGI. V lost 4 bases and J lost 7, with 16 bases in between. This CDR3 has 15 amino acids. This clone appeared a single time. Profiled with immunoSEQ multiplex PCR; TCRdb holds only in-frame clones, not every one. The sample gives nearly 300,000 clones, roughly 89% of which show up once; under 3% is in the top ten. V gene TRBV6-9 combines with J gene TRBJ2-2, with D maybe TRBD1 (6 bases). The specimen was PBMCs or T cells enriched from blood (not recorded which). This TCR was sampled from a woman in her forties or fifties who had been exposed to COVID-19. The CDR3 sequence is CASSWVWGQGGELFF. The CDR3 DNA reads TGTGCCAGCAGTTGGGTTTGGGGGCAGGGCGGGGAGCTGTTTTTT.